These T cell receptor beta chains were read from a single sample in a study of regulatory T cells in long-lasting Graves disease. TCRdb redid the calling of the multiplex PCR reads with MiXCR, one entry per CDR3 protein. The table shows almost 450,000 distinct CDR3 sequences, with about a sixth occurring only once. The same data also went into a second study, on T cells in Graves' hyperthyroidism and ophthalmopathy.

The sample was peripheral blood mononuclear cells (PBMCs), taken at new diagnosis, from a patient treated with antithyroid drugs. The receptor set was obtained from a woman in her twenties or thirties with Graves disease. CDR3s include the opening cysteine and the closing phenylalanine or tryptophan. The D gene is left open where the match is weak. Clone size is stated in some rows and not others, as once, few, many or a class when expanded.

>few|TRBV19|TRBJ1-1|-
TGTGCCAGTATCGGGGGGGCGGGGAACACTGAAGCTTTCTTT
CASIGGAGNTEAFF
>many|TRBV28|TRBJ2-3|-
TGTGCCAGCAAGCTTACAGATACGCAGTATTTT
CASKLTDTQYF
>many|TRBV11-2|TRBJ2-1|-
TGTGCCAGCAGAACTGAATCTAATGAGCAGTTCTTC
CASRTESNEQFF
>many|TRBV6-2/TRBV6-3|TRBJ2-1|-
TGTGCCAGCACTTTCCTAGGGGACCAGGTAGGGCAGTTCTTC
CASTFLGDQVGQFF
>many|TRBV7-9|TRBJ2-7|-
TGTGCCAGCAGCTCGCCCCTCTCCTACGAGCAGTACTTC
CASSSPLSYEQYF
>many|TRBV7-3|TRBJ2-7|-
TGTGCCAGCAGCTTAAGTCCAGGGGCCGCCTACGAGCAGTACTTC
CASSLSPGAAYEQYF
>many|TRBV30|TRBJ2-1|-
TGTGCCTGGGGGCTATTCTACAATGAGCAGTTCTTC
CAWGLFYNEQFF
>few|TRBV6-5|TRBJ2-7|TRBD2
TGTGCCAGCAGTTACCCGACTAGCGGGAGAGCCCAGCAGTACTTC
CASSYPTSGRAQQYF
>many|TRBV24-1|TRBJ1-5|-
TGTGCCACCAGTGATGGAAATCAGCCCCAGCATTTT
CATSDGNQPQHF
>few|TRBV20-1|TRBJ2-1|-
TGCAGTGGAACGTTGGGGCAGGGGACCCTCAATGAGCAGTTCTTC
CSGTLGQGTLNEQFF
>many|TRBV5-1|TRBJ2-3|-
TGTGCCAGCAGCGTTGGGGATCGGGACAGCACAGATACGCAGTATTTT
CASSVGDRDSTDTQYF
>few|TRBV5-8|TRBJ2-4|-
TGTGCCAGCAGCCAGATAGACAGGAGGGCCAAAAACATTCAGTACTTC
CASSQIDRRAKNIQYF
>many|TRBV28|TRBJ2-1|TRBD2
TGTGCCAGCAGTCCCTGGACTAGCGGGAGCAATGAGCAGTTCTTC
CASSPWTSGSNEQFF
>-|TRBV20-1|TRBJ2-4|-
TGCAGTGCTCCCTCACGTACGGGAGCGGGCAAAAACATTCAGTACTTC
CSAPSRTGAGKNIQYF
>many|TRBV28|TRBJ2-7|TRBD1
TGTGCCAGCAGCCAGTCCGGGACAGGGATACCTTACGAGCAGTACTTC
CASSQSGTGIPYEQYF
>-|TRBV19|TRBJ2-2|TRBD2
TGTGCCGAAGCGGGAGGGGTGACCGGGGAGCTGTTTTTT
CAEAGGVTGELFF
>once|TRBV10-3|TRBJ2-7|TRBD2
TGTGCCATCAGTGGGGGACTAGCGGGAGGGAGCTACGAGCAGTACTTC
CAISGGLAGGSYEQYF
>many|TRBV20-1|TRBJ1-6|-
TGCAGTGCTAGAGATCGGGGGAGTCCCCTCCACTTT
CSARDRGSPLHF
>-|TRBV30|TRBJ2-7|TRBD2
TGTGCCTGGAGTGAGCTAGCGGGAGACTACGAGCAGTACTTC
CAWSELAGDYEQYF
>many|TRBV28|TRBJ1-1|TRBD1
TGTGCCAGCAGTTTAGTGGGACAGCCGAACACTGAAGCTTTCTTT
CASSLVGQPNTEAFF
>few|TRBV10-3|TRBJ1-2|-
TGTGCCATCAGTGAGTCGTCCAGGGCTGGCTATGGCTACACCTTC
CAISESSRAGYGYTF
>many|TRBV12-3/TRBV12-4|TRBJ2-2|-
TGTGCCAGCAGTTTCCCCGGGATCGGCCCCGGGGAGCTGTTTTTT
CASSFPGIGPGELFF
>-|TRBV28|TRBJ2-7|TRBD2
TGTGCCAGCAGTTTGGGGCTGACTAGCGGGAGTAACGAGCAGTACTTC
CASSLGLTSGSNEQYF
>few|TRBV20-1|TRBJ2-3|TRBD1
TGCAGTGCTAGTCCCGGGACTGGGACAGGGGATACGCAGTATTTT
CSASPGTGTGDTQYF
>-|TRBV24-1|TRBJ2-3|-
TGTGCCACCGGGGACACGGAAGCAGATACGCAGTATTTT
CATGDTEADTQYF
>few|TRBV4-3|TRBJ1-2|TRBD1
TGCGCCAGCAGGGATCCCGGGACAGGCAACTATGGCTACACCTTC
CASRDPGTGNYGYTF
>many|TRBV12-3/TRBV12-4|TRBJ1-1|TRBD1
TGTGCCAGCAGTCCAACCGGGACAGTATTTTTTGGGGCGAACACTGAAGCTTTCTTT
CASSPTGTVFFGANTEAFF
>-|TRBV19|TRBJ2-5|TRBD2
TGTGCCAGTAGTTCGCGGACTAGCGGGAGACTGGAGACCCAGTACTTC
CASSSRTSGRLETQYF
>-|TRBV29-1|TRBJ2-6|TRBD1
TGCAGCGTTGAAGGAGAGACAGGGGACTTCTCTGGGGCCAACGTCCTGACTTTC
CSVEGETGDFSGANVLTF
>many|TRBV12-3/TRBV12-4|TRBJ1-4|-
TGTGCCAGCAGATCCCCTCGAAACAGTGAAAAACTGTTTTTT
CASRSPRNSEKLFF
>-|TRBV7-3|TRBJ2-7|TRBD1
TGTGCCAGCAGCGTGACAGGGCTTTACGAGCAGTACTTC
CASSVTGLYEQYF
>many|TRBV7-8|TRBJ1-5|-
TGTGCCAGCAGCTTAGCGATTTTACAGGGAAGTCAGCCCCAGCATTTT
CASSLAILQGSQPQHF
>many|TRBV30|TRBJ2-3|-
TGTGCCTGGGGTGAGACAGCTATCAACTACCTCAGCACAGATACGCAGTATTTT
CAWGETAINYLSTDTQYF
>-|TRBV15|TRBJ1-4|-
TGTGCCACCAGCAGGGATCAAGGGGGTTTTAATGAAAAACTGTTTTTT
CATSRDQGGFNEKLFF
>few|TRBV15|TRBJ1-2|-
TGTGCCACCAGCAGAGGTCCCTATGGCTACACCTTC
CATSRGPYGYTF
>once|TRBV5-1|TRBJ1-4|TRBD1
TGCGCCAGCAGTTTCCAGGGGGCTGCAACTAATGAAAAACTGTTTTTT
CASSFQGAATNEKLFF
>many|TRBV28|TRBJ2-7|-
TGTGCCAGTAGAGCAGAAAGGAGCTCCTACGAGCAGTACTTC
CASRAERSSYEQYF
>many|TRBV10-2|TRBJ1-5|-
TGCGCCAGCAGTGGGAAGGCGACATCCCTATATCAGCCCCAGCATTTT
CASSGKATSLYQPQHF
>many|TRBV28|TRBJ2-4|TRBD2
TGTGCCAGCAGTAATAGCGGGAGCGCCAAAAACATTCAGTACTTC
CASSNSGSAKNIQYF
>-|TRBV19|TRBJ1-5|-
TGTGCCAGTAGTAGTCACAGGTATCAGCCCCAGCATTTT
CASSSHRYQPQHF
>-|TRBV6-1|TRBJ2-2|-
TGTGCCAGCAGTGAATGGGCCGGTTTTACCGGGGAGCTGTTTTTT
CASSEWAGFTGELFF
>-|TRBV20-1|TRBJ1-2|-
TGCAGTGCTAGAGTCGCAGAGACTAACTATGGCTCCACCTTC
CSARVAETNYGSTF
>-|TRBV5-4|TRBJ2-6|TRBD1
TGTGCCAGCAGCTTGGTCTCCGGGACAGAACTGGGATTAAGAACTTTC
CASSLVSGTELGLRTF
>many|TRBV20-1|TRBJ2-3|-
TGCAGTGCTAGAGGCAGGGAAGGGAACCGACCCACAGATACGCAGTATTTT
CSARGREGNRPTDTQYF
>many|TRBV20-1|TRBJ2-6|-
TGCAGTGCTCTAGTGTGGGGAAGGGTATCTGGGGCCAACGTCCTGACTTTC
CSALVWGRVSGANVLTF
>many|TRBV20-1|TRBJ2-3|TRBD2
TGCAGTGCTAGAGCTACTAGCGGGAGGGCCTCAGATACGCAGTATTTT
CSARATSGRASDTQYF
>few|TRBV10-1|TRBJ2-1|-
TGCGCCAGCAGTGAGGCGGGGGCTCAGCAGTTCTTC
CASSEAGAQQFF
>few|TRBV11-2|TRBJ2-7|TRBD1
TGTGCCAGCAGCCCTACAGGGGGAACCCCCGAGCAGTACTTC
CASSPTGGTPEQYF
>-|TRBV13|TRBJ2-1|TRBD2
TGTGCCAGCAGCTTAGGGGGTCTAGCGGGAGTAAATGAGCAGTTCTTC
CASSLGGLAGVNEQFF
>many|TRBV5-6|TRBJ2-7|-
TGTGCCAGCAGGCGGAATTCTTACTCCTACGAGCAGTACTTC
CASRRNSYSYEQYF
>-|TRBV6-2/TRBV6-3|TRBJ2-5|TRBD1
TGTGCCAGCAGTGGCCGGGACAGGGGACAAGAGACCCAGTACTTC
CASSGRDRGQETQYF
>many|TRBV11-2|TRBJ2-5|TRBD2
TGTGCCAGCAGCTTAGAGGGCCAGCGGGAGGGCCCCCGAGAGACCCAGTACTTC
CASSLEGQREGPRETQYF
>many|TRBV7-2|TRBJ1-2|-
TGTGCCAGCAGCTTAGCGGGCGGAGCTAACTATGGCTACACCTTC
CASSLAGGANYGYTF
>few|TRBV18|TRBJ1-5|-
TGTGCCAGCTCATCAGGCGACAGATATCAGCCCCAGCATTTT
CASSSGDRYQPQHF
>many|TRBV28|TRBJ2-7|TRBD2
TGTGCCAGCAGTTTCCGCGGGAGGGCCTACGAGCAGTACTTC
CASSFRGRAYEQYF
>many|TRBV19|TRBJ2-7|-
TGTGCCAGTAGTATTGGGACGGGACCCTACGAGCAGTACTTC
CASSIGTGPYEQYF